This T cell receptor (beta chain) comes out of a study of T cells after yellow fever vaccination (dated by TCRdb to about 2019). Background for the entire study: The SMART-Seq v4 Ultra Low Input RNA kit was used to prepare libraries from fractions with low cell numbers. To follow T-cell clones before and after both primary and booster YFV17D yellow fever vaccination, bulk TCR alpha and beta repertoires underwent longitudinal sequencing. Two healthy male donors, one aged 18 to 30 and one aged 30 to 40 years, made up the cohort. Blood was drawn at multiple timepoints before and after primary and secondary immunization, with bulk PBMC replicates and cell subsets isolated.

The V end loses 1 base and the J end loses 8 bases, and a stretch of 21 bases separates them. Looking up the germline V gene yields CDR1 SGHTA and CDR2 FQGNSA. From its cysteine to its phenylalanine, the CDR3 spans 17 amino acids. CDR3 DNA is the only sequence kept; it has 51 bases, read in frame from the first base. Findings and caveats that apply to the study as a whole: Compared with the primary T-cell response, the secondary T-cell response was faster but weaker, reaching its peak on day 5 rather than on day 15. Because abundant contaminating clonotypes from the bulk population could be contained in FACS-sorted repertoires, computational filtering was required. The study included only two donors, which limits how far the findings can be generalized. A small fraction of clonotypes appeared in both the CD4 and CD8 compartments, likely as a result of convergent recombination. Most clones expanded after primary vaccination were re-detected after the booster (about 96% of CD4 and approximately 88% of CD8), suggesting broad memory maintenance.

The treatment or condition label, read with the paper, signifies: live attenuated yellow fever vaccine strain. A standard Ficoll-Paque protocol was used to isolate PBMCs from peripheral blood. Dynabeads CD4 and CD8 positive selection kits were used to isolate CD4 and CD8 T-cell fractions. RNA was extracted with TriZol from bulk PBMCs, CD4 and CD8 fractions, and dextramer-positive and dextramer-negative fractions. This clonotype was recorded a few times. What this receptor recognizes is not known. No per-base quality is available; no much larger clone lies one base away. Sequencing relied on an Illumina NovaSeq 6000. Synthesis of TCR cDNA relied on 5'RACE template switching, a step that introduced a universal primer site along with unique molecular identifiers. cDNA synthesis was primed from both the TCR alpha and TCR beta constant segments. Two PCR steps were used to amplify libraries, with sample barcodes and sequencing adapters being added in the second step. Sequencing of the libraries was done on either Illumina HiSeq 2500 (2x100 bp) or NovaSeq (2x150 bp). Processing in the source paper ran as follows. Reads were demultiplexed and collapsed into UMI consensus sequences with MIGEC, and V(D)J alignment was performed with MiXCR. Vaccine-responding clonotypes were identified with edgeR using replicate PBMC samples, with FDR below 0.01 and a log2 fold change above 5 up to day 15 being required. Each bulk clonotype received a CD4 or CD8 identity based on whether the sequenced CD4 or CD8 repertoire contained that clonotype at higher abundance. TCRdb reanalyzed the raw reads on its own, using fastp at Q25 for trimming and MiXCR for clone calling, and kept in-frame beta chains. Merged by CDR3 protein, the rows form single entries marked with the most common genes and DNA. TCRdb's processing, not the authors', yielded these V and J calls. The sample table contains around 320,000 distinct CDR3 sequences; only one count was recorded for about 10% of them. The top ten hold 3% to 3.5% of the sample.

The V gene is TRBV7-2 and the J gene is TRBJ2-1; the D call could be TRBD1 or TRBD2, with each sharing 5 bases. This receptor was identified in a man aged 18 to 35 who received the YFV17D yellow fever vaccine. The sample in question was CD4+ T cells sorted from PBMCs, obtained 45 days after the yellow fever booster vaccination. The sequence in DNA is TGTGCCAGCAGCTTAGTACTTTCGGTCGGGGCCGGCCATGAGCAGTTCTTC. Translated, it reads CASSLVLSVGAGHEQFF.